Each of the 24 T cell receptor beta chains below was sequenced from the same sample in a study of neurological immune-mediated disorders. TCRdb re-derived calls from the 5' RACE reads in MiXCR, one entry per CDR3 protein. The sample holds more than 15,000 distinct CDR3 sequences, approximately 3.7% seen once. The specimen sequenced was CD8+ T cells from blood. All receptors derive from a woman in her thirties or forties in good health.

This clonotype is medium-sized within its sample. The V and J genes are TRBV20-1 and TRBJ2-5; 9 bases match TRBD1. V shed 0 bases and J 5 bases; nucleotides not matched to a gene: 7. This CDR3 comprises 15 residues. Germline assignment: CDR1 DFQATT and CDR2 SNEGSKA (reference sequence). CDR3: CSARDRDRDWETQYF. In DNA form, the CDR3 reads TGCAGTGCTAGAGACCGGGACAGGGATTGGGAGACCCAGTACTTC.

There are many counts of this clonotype. The chain combines TRBV6-6 with TRBJ1-1; D is perhaps TRBD1 (5 bases). CDR1 is MNHNY, CDR2 SVGAGI, per germline (reference sequence). Between the trimmed V and J ends, which lost 2 bases and 10 bases, there was a span of 17 bases. This CDR3 contains 14 residues. CDR3 nucleotide sequence: TGTGCCAGCAGTTACGTTTCTTCCGGGACGGGAGCTTTCTTT. Protein product: CASSYVSSGTGAFF.

This clonotype was found many times. The CDR3 region has the DNA TGTGCCAGCAGCCCGGGGGCGGGGGAGACCTACGAGCAGTACTTC. Encoded protein: CASSPGAGETYEQYF. This rearrangement joins TRBV7-2 to TRBJ2-7; D might be TRBD2 (7 bases). The CDR3 loop spans 15 amino acids. The V end was cut by 5 bases, the J end by 2 bases, with 16 bases between. Germline V gene data show CDR1 as SGHTA and CDR2 as FQGNSA.

In its sample, this clonotype was seen many times. The rearrangement joins TRBV7-2 to TRBJ2-7; 8 bases align to TRBD2. Looked up from germline, CDR1 is SGHTA and CDR2 is FQGNSA. This CDR3 region has 15 residues. The trim removed 4 bases at V and 5 bases at J, leaving 10 bases unmatched. The CDR3 DNA is TGTGCCAGCAGCTCGCGGACTAAGCGGGGGAACGAGCAGTACTTC. Translation: CASSSRTKRGNEQYF.

This clonotype occurred many times. This rearrangement joins TRBV4-2 to TRBJ1-6, with D possibly being TRBD1 (5 bases). The CDR3 loop spans 18 amino acids. Germline V gene sequence: CDR1 LGHNA, CDR2 YNFKEQ. Trimming removed 0 bases from V and 0 bases from J, with 12 bases in between. CDR3 protein: CASSQDRSGSSYNSPLHF. As DNA, the CDR3 is TGTGCCAGCAGCCAAGATCGATCAGGGAGCTCCTATAATTCACCCCTCCACTTT.

At least ten counts were recorded for this clonotype. The J gene is TRBJ2-7, the V gene TRBV5-1, with 9 bases that match TRBD1. Germline trimming cut 5 bases from V and 2 bases from J; bases unmatched to any gene: 17. CDR3 length: 18 amino acids. Germline CDR1 and CDR2: SGHRS and YFSETQ. Here the CDR3 DNA reads TGCGCCAGCAGGCCCAGGGACAGGGTCCCCTCTGACACCTACGAGCAGTACTTC. Its translation is CASRPRDRVPSDTYEQYF.

In this sample, this clonotype turned up many times. This may come from a read error, since a much larger clone is one base off. The CDR3 is CVSVDSNTEAFF. In DNA, the CDR3 is TGTGTCAGCGTAGACAGCAACACTGAAGCTTTCTTT. This chain joins TRBV7-9 and TRBJ1-1, with D possibly TRBD1 on 5 matching bases. CDR3 length: 12 residues. Germline CDR1 reads SEHNR; CDR2 reads FQNEAQ (reference sequence).

This clonotype was seen repeatedly, ten times or more. The chain links TRBV4-2 to TRBJ2-1; the D gene is possibly TRBD2 (5 bases). The V end was cut by 0 bases, the J end by 4 bases, with 19 bases between. The CDR3 is 18 amino acids. Germline V lookup: CDR1 LGHNA, CDR2 YNFKEQ. The DNA for the CDR3 is TGTGCCAGCAGCCAAGAGTTATGGGAGCCGACCAGGTACAATGAGCAGTTCTTC. As protein: CASSQELWEPTRYNEQFF.

The table lists this clonotype with many counts. J is TRBJ1-1 and V is TRBV5-1, with a weak D call TRBD1 (5 bases). This CDR3 comprises 13 residues. V was trimmed by 7 bases and J by 4 bases, leaving 14 bases between them. Germline V gene sequence: CDR1 SGHRS, CDR2 YFSETQ. The CDR3 loop reads CASGLYGGTEAFF. The CDR3 region has the DNA TGCGCCAGCGGCCTGTACGGGGGCACTGAAGCTTTCTTT.

This clonotype showed up many times. The genes are TRBV4-2 and TRBJ2-1; D unresolved. This CDR3 is built from 12 residues. V lost 8 bases to trimming and J lost 6 bases, with 11 bases between them. Germline CDR1 LGHNA, CDR2 YNFKEQ. CDR3 amino acids: CASRVSGNEQFF. The CDR3 DNA follows: TGTGCCAGCCGCGTGTCAGGCAATGAGCAGTTCTTC.

At least ten counts were recorded for this clonotype. The V call is TRBV7-2, the J call TRBJ2-7, with a tentative D call TRBD1 (6 bases). Deletions cut 0 bases from V and 9 bases from J, with 18 bases between. CDR3 size: 15 residues. Germline loops: CDR1 SGHTA, CDR2 FQGNSA. CDR3 amino acids: CASSLAGQWASGQYF. In DNA, the CDR3 is TGTGCCAGCAGCTTAGCAGGACAGTGGGCCTCTGGGCAGTACTTC.

This clonotype showed up many times. The V gene is TRBV29-1, the J gene TRBJ1-2, with D uncertain. Germline CDR1 reads SQVTM; CDR2 reads ANQGSEA. The CDR3 extends over 12 amino acids. Deletions cut 4 bases from V and 4 bases from J, with 10 bases between. This CDR3 reads CSVGSEVYGYTF. The CDR3 nucleotides are TGCAGCGTTGGGTCCGAAGTCTATGGCTACACCTTC.

This clonotype was found many times. The genes are TRBV27 and TRBJ1-2, with 11 bases matching TRBD1. The CDR3 length is 18 residues. V trimming: 6 bases; J trimming: 8 bases; junction bases outside the gene matches: 20. Germline CDR1 MNHEY, CDR2 SMNVEV (reference sequence). The CDR3 sequence is CASRGTLRTGGEGEGYTF. The CDR3 DNA reads as TGTGCCAGCAGGGGGACCCTCCGGACAGGGGGCGAAGGAGAAGGCTACACCTTC.

This clonotype has a count of ten or more. The chain has TRBV9 and TRBJ2-3; possibly TRBD2 for D (5 bases). The CDR3 has 15 residues. V was shortened by 3 bases and J by 7 bases, with 18 bases between the two germline ends. Germline V lookup: CDR1 SGDLS, CDR2 YYNGEE. The CDR3 coding sequence is TGTGCCAGCAGCGGTTCTCTAGCAGACTCAAATACGCAGTATTTT. It is translated as CASSGSLADSNTQYF.

This clonotype was seen many times. This rearrangement joins TRBV20-1 to TRBJ2-7; possibly TRBD1 or TRBD2 for D (6 bases each). This CDR3 has 14 amino acids. Germline V gene lookup returns CDR1 DFQATT and CDR2 SNEGSKA (reference sequence). CDR3 in amino acids: CMGAGQGSSYEQYF. The CDR3 DNA sequence: TGCATGGGGGCGGGGCAGGGGTCCTCCTACGAGCAGTACTTC.

In its sample, this clonotype was seen many times. The V call is TRBV5-1, the J call TRBJ2-5, with a weak D call TRBD2 (6 bases). The V and J ends lost 0 bases and 3 bases respectively, with 6 bases between them. Germline V gene lookup returns CDR1 SGHRS and CDR2 YFSETQ. This CDR3 spans 13 amino acids. In DNA form, the CDR3 reads TGCGCCAGCAGCTTGGGGGGGGAAGAGACCCAGTACTTC. This encodes CASSLGGEETQYF.

This clonotype was observed many times. This chain links TRBV20-1 with TRBJ2-7, with no clear D. V shed 6 bases and J shed 7 bases, with 19 bases lying between them. The CDR3 runs 13 residues. CDR1 and CDR2 from the germline V gene are DFQATT and SNEGSKA (reference sequence). CDR3 nucleotide sequence: TGCAGTGCCGTTAAACCGGGCAACCGGGAGCAGTACTTC. This codes for CSAVKPGNREQYF.

V gene TRBV7-9 combines with J gene TRBJ1-1, with D perhaps matching TRBD1 (5 bases). Germline V gives CDR1 SEHNR, CDR2 FQNEAQ (reference sequence). The CDR3 sequence is 14 residues long. The V end lost 1 base, the J end lost 4 bases, and 10 bases lay between the germline ends. CDR3 nucleotide sequence: TGTGCCAGCAGCTTAGAGATGGGGGGCACTGAAGCTTTCTTT. Translation: CASSLEMGGTEAFF. The entire variable domain, with the rest obtained from reference TRBV7-9 and TRBJ1-1, is as follows: DTGVSQNPRHKITKRGQNVTFRCDPISEHNRLYWYRQTLGQGPEFLTYFQNEAQLEKSRLLSDRFSAERPKGSFSTLEIQRTEQGDSAMYLCASSLEMGGTEAFFGQGTRLTVV.

In its sample, this clonotype was seen many times. Mismatch with germline at one junction end may stem from a read error. The chain links TRBV13 to TRBJ1-4, with a weak D call TRBD1 (5 bases). Germline V lookup: CDR1 PRHDT, CDR2 FYEKMQ (reference sequence). The CDR3 covers 13 residues. Written as DNA, the CDR3 is TGTGCCAGCAGCTTAGGTGTGGGACGCCCTAAGTGGTTT. Translating it yields CASSLGVGRPKWF.

This clonotype was counted only a few times. The chain has TRBV12-3 or TRBV12-4 and TRBJ1-5, with 10 bases that match TRBD1. The ends lost 7 bases at V and 2 bases at J; junction bases unmatched: 2. The CDR3 is 14 amino acids. CDR3 in DNA: TGTGCCAGCATGACAGGGGGCGGCAATCAGCCCCAGCATTTT. Translation: CASMTGGGNQPQHF.

This clonotype was found many times. This rearrangement joins TRBV6-5 to TRBJ1-4, with D maybe TRBD1 (6 bases). V lost 0 bases to trimming and J lost 8 bases, with 19 bases between them. This CDR3 is built from 17 residues. Germline-derived CDR1 and CDR2 are MNHEY and SVGAGI. The CDR3 bases are TGTGCCAGCAGTTACTCGAAGGTGGTGGGGGCGGAGGAAAAACTGTTTTTT. It codes for CASSYSKVVGAEEKLFF.

This clonotype was found many times. This rearrangement joins TRBV14 to TRBJ1-5; D is unclear. V was cut by 0 bases and J by 4 bases, with 7 bases left in between. CDR3 length equals 14 residues. Per germline, CDR1 SGHDN and CDR2 FVKESK. CDR3 loop: CASSQDGINQPQHF. The CDR3 DNA reads TGTGCCAGCAGCCAAGACGGGATAAATCAGCCCCAGCATTTT.

This clonotype was observed at least ten times. This rearrangement joins TRBV4-2 to TRBJ2-3, with TRBD1 identical over 7 bases. V trimming: 0 bases; J trimming: 4 bases; junction bases outside the gene matches: 7. This CDR3 comprises 16 residues. From germline, CDR1 is LGHNA and CDR2 YNFKEQ. This chain's CDR3 is CASSQEEGQGADTQYF. The CDR3 coding sequence is TGTGCCAGCAGCCAAGAAGAGGGGCAGGGGGCAGATACGCAGTATTTT.

The table lists this clonotype with many counts. This chain uses TRBV5-1 with TRBJ2-2, with 14 bases lining up with TRBD2. CDR1 SGHRS and CDR2 YFSETQ come from the germline V gene. The J segment lost 6 bases and the V segment lost 3 bases, leaving 7 bases of the junction unmatched. The CDR3 length is 17 residues. The CDR3 DNA reads TGCGCCAGCAGCTCGACTAGCGGGAGGGTAAGGGCCGGGGAGCTGTTTTTT. It specifies CASSSTSGRVRAGELFF.